The 28 T cell receptor beta chains below were found in one sample sequenced in a study of CD8 T cells in ankylosing spondylitis. TCRdb fed the 5' RACE reads into MiXCR, producing one record per CDR3 protein. The data contain roughly 170,000 distinct CDR3 sequences, 9.8% of them singletons. The material sequenced was blood, either unsorted or a sorted T cell fraction (not recorded which). These receptors came from a female donor with ankylosing spondylitis or in good health (not recorded which).

The gene calls are TRBV25-1 and TRBJ2-3; 10 bases are a match to TRBD2. Germline V gene lookup returns CDR1 MGHDK and CDR2 SYGVNS. This CDR3 has 19 amino acids. Trimming removed 3 bases from V and 2 bases from J; junction bases left unmatched: 14. The CDR3 is CASSDTWLAGAESTDTQYF. CDR3 DNA sequence: TGTGCCAGCAGTGATACCTGGCTAGCGGGAGCTGAATCCACAGATACGCAGTATTTT.

This clonotype was seen at least ten times. This chain links TRBV12-3 or TRBV12-4 with TRBJ2-1; the match to TRBD2 covers 10 bases. CDR3 length: 16 residues. V lost 5 bases and J lost 5; bases outside the gene matches: 9. The DNA for the CDR3 is TGTGCCAGCAGTCCCTCGGGACTAGCGCCCCACAATGAGCAGTTCTTC. This sequence encodes CASSPSGLAPHNEQFF.

This chain connects TRBV20-1 to TRBJ2-3, with D perhaps being TRBD1 or TRBD2 (6 bases each). Trimming left V 1 base short and J 0 bases short, with 11 bases between. This CDR3 has 15 residues. Germline values: CDR1 DFQATT, CDR2 SNEGSKA (reference sequence). The CDR3 DNA follows: TGCAGTGCTAGAGTAAGGGGGACTAGCACAGATACGCAGTATTTT. Translated, it gives CSARVRGTSTDTQYF.

This clonotype occurred a few times. Since no conserved phenylalanine or tryptophan closes the CDR3, a read error is the likely cause. The chain uses TRBV2 and TRBJ2-7; D not resolved. V gave up 0 bases and J gave up 2 bases, with 8 bases separating them. CDR3 size: 14 residues. CDR1 SNHLY and CDR2 FYNNEI come from the germline V gene. The CDR3 nucleotides read TGTGCCAGCAGTGAAGCCTCGCCACCCTACGAGCAGTACTCC. This encodes CASSEASPPYEQYS.

This clonotype occurred many times. The rearrangement uses TRBV4-3 and TRBJ2-2; no clear D gene. The germline V gene has CDR1 LGHNA and CDR2 YSLEER. This CDR3 has 16 residues. Trimming took 1 base from V and 5 from J, leaving 14 bases between them. CDR3 loop: CASSQGRGLRTGELFF. Here the CDR3 DNA reads TGCGCCAGCAGCCAAGGTAGAGGCCTGAGGACCGGGGAGCTGTTTTTT.

CDR3 loop: CASSFAIKRNEQFF. As DNA, the CDR3 is TGTGCCAGCAGTTTCGCGATCAAACGGAATGAGCAGTTCTTC. The V gene is TRBV28, the J gene TRBJ2-1; D unresolved. Trimming cost V 3 bases and J 7 bases, with 13 bases left between them. This CDR3 has 14 residues. Germline CDR1 reads MDHEN; CDR2 reads SYDVKM.

V is TRBV20-1 and J is TRBJ2-7; 10 positions agree with TRBD2. CDR3 length equals 20 residues. The trim removed 4 bases at V and 2 bases at J, leaving 23 bases unmatched. Germline V gene data show CDR1 as DFQATT and CDR2 as SNEGSKA (reference sequence). For the CDR3, the DNA is TGCAGTGCTAAAGATCCGGGGGCCACTAGGACTAGCGGAGAGCCCTACGAGCAGTACTTC. Protein: CSAKDPGATRTSGEPYEQYF.

V and J are TRBV7-9 and TRBJ2-3; TRBD1 agrees at 7 bases. This CDR3 is built from 16 residues. Germline loops: CDR1 SEHNR, CDR2 FQNEAQ (reference sequence). V shed 5 bases and J 0 bases; nucleotides not matched to a gene: 8. The CDR3 sequence: CASSLRTGPSTDTQYF. In DNA form, the CDR3 reads TGTGCCAGCAGCCTCAGGACAGGACCTAGCACAGATACGCAGTATTTT.

This clonotype was seen a few times. This chain uses TRBV7-9 with TRBJ1-2; D perhaps matches TRBD1 (6 bases). The CDR3 runs to 13 residues. V gave up 7 bases and J gave up 5 bases, with 14 bases separating them. Germline V gene lookup returns CDR1 SEHNR and CDR2 FQNEAQ (reference sequence). CDR3 residues: CASTPGRGYGYTF. CDR3 sequence (DNA): TGTGCCAGCACCCCGGGGAGGGGGTATGGCTACACCTTC.

Many counts were recorded for this clonotype. V is TRBV7-9 and J is TRBJ2-1; 8 nucleotides agree with TRBD2. Germline values: CDR1 SEHNR, CDR2 FQNEAQ (reference sequence). CDR3 size: 16 residues. Trimming removed 2 bases from V and 8 bases from J; junction bases left unmatched: 11. The CDR3 loop is CASSLSIGREGDEQFF. The CDR3 DNA reads TGTGCCAGCAGCTTATCGATCGGGAGGGAGGGTGATGAGCAGTTCTTC.

This clonotype has only a few counts. The chain links TRBV28 to TRBJ1-1; tentative D call: TRBD1 (5 bases). V was trimmed by 2 bases and J by 4 bases, leaving 14 bases between them. This CDR3 spans 15 amino acids. The germline V gene encodes CDR1 MDHEN and CDR2 SYDVKM. The CDR3 is CASSLTPGGSTEAFF. For the CDR3, the DNA is TGTGCCAGCAGTTTAACTCCGGGGGGGAGCACTGAAGCTTTCTTT. Looking up the rest from reference TRBV28 and TRBJ1-1 gives the full variable domain: DVKVTQSSRYLVKRTGEKVFLECVQDMDHENMFWYRQDPGLGLRLIYFSYDVKMKEKGDIPEGYSVSREKKERFSLILESASTNQTSMYLCASSLTPGGSTEAFFGQGTRLTVV.

This clonotype has a handful of counts. The chain carries TRBV10-3 and TRBJ2-7; D might be TRBD1 (6 bases). This CDR3 contains 13 residues. The V end lost 6 bases, the J end lost 0 bases, and 9 bases lay between the germline ends. CDR1 and CDR2 (germline): ENHRY, SYGVKD. CDR3 region: CAISGQPSYEQYF. For the CDR3, the DNA is TGTGCCATCAGCGGACAGCCCTCCTACGAGCAGTACTTC.

CDR3 region: CAIGPPILNTEAFF. The DNA of the CDR3 is TGTGCCATTGGACCGCCGATATTGAACACTGAAGCTTTCTTT. The gene calls are TRBV6-2 or TRBV6-3 and TRBJ1-1; D remains unclear. The length of the CDR3 is 14 residues. CDR1 is MNHEY, CDR2 SVGEGT, per germline. The V end was cut by 10 bases, the J end by 0 bases, with 15 bases between.

The gene calls are TRBV20-1 and TRBJ2-1; D may be TRBD1 (6 bases). This CDR3 is built from 12 residues. Trimming removed 6 bases from V and 8 bases from J, with 14 bases in between. Germline-derived CDR1 and CDR2 are DFQATT and SNEGSKA (reference sequence). CDR3 sequence: CSAATGSDEQFF. The CDR3 DNA reads TGCAGTGCGGCCACAGGGTCCGATGAGCAGTTCTTC.

In its sample, this clonotype was seen a few times. The V and J genes are TRBV29-1 and TRBJ1-2; D unclear. CDR1 is SQVTM, CDR2 ANQGSEA, per germline. This CDR3 spans 13 amino acids. V was trimmed by 0 bases and J by 4 bases, leaving 9 bases between them. The CDR3 spells CSVEDPTGYGYTF. CDR3 sequence (DNA): TGCAGCGTTGAAGATCCCACCGGCTATGGCTACACCTTC.

This clonotype appeared many times. The chain couples TRBV4-2 to TRBJ2-7; D gene ambiguous. CDR1 is LGHNA and CDR2 is YNFKEQ in the germline V gene. V gave up 0 bases and J gave up 3 bases, with 9 bases separating them. This CDR3 is built from 14 residues. The CDR3: CASSQESHHYEQYF. In nucleotides, the CDR3 is TGTGCCAGCAGCCAAGAGAGTCACCACTACGAGCAGTACTTC.

There are a few counts of this clonotype. V gene TRBV3-1 combines with J gene TRBJ1-2; 7 nucleotides line up with TRBD1. Losses at the gene ends were 2 bases for V and 2 bases for J; bases not matched to a gene: 5. Germline CDR1 and CDR2: LGHDT and YNNKEL (reference sequence). The CDR3 length is 15 residues. In nucleotides, the CDR3 is TGTGCCAGCAGCCAATCCCCGACAGGGAACTATGGCTACACCTTC. Its protein product is CASSQSPTGNYGYTF.

This clonotype appeared a few times. The V call is TRBV15, the J call TRBJ2-1, with a tentative D call TRBD2 (5 bases). This CDR3 is built from 13 residues. Per the germline V gene, CDR1 is LNHNV and CDR2 is YYDKDF (reference sequence). Trimming took off 1 base at V and 7 bases at J, with 8 bases between the two ends. CDR3 sequence: CATSRVGGNEQFF. In nucleotides, the CDR3 is TGTGCCACCAGCAGAGTCGGCGGGAATGAGCAGTTCTTC.

This clonotype was seen a handful of times. The CDR3 region has the DNA TGTGCCAGCTCACCGTGGGGGGCGCATGATGAAGCTTTCTTT. Amino acids: CASSPWGAHDEAFF. This chain joins TRBV18 and TRBJ1-1; D is perhaps TRBD1 (6 bases). This CDR3 contains 14 residues. CDR1 KGHSH and CDR2 LQKENI come from the germline V gene. The V and J ends lost 3 bases and 7 bases respectively, with 15 bases between them. Full variable domain (outside the CDR3, taken from reference TRBV18 and TRBJ1-1): NAGVMQNPRHLVRRRGQEARLRCSPMKGHSHVYWYRQLPEEGLKFMVYLQKENIIDESGMPKERFSAEFPKEGPSILRIQQVVRGDSAAYFCASSPWGAHDEAFFGQGTRLTVV.

The rearrangement links TRBV7-9 to TRBJ2-3; 11 positions match TRBD2. V lost 1 base to trimming and J lost 7 bases; unmatched junction nucleotides: 7. This CDR3 spans 16 amino acids. Germline lookup yields CDR1 SEHNR and CDR2 FQNEAQ (reference sequence). CDR3 loop: CASSLGGTSGRHTQYF. In DNA form, the CDR3 reads TGTGCCAGCAGCTTAGGGGGTACTAGCGGGAGACATACGCAGTATTTT.

This chain links TRBV15 with TRBJ2-7; D assignment may be TRBD1 or TRBD2 (5 bases each). Germline lookup yields CDR1 LNHNV and CDR2 YYDKDF (reference sequence). The CDR3 is 12 residues long. Trimming left V 5 bases short and J 4 bases short, with 9 bases between. The chain's CDR3 is CATSYEGYEQYF. The CDR3 bases are TGTGCCACCAGCTATGAGGGGTACGAGCAGTACTTC.

This clonotype was seen only a few times. The chain recombines TRBV27 with TRBJ2-2; no clear D gene. V lost 0 bases and J 8 bases, leaving 4 bases between the germline ends. CDR1 and CDR2 from the germline V gene are MNHEY and SMNVEV (reference sequence). The CDR3 has 12 amino acids. The CDR3 DNA sequence: TGTGCCAGCAGTTTATCTGGTGGGGAGCTGTTTTTT. It translates to CASSLSGGELFF.

The chain couples TRBV7-9 to TRBJ1-2; 7 bases fit TRBD1. The germline gives CDR1 SEHNR, CDR2 FQNEAQ (reference sequence). The CDR3 extends over 12 amino acids. V lost 10 bases to trimming and J lost 6 bases; unmatched junction nucleotides: 8. CDR3 amino acids: CATDDREDGYTF. The CDR3 DNA sequence: TGTGCCACCGACGACAGGGAAGATGGCTACACCTTC.

This clonotype turned up a few times. This sequence joins TRBV27 and TRBJ2-7, with a possible D match to TRBD2 (6 bases). Per germline, CDR1 MNHEY and CDR2 SMNVEV (reference sequence). This CDR3 is built from 14 residues. Trimming shortened V by 3 bases and J by 6 bases, and 15 bases separated the two germline ends. The CDR3 region is CASSFGMIGSEQYF. The CDR3, as DNA: TGTGCCAGCAGTTTTGGAATGATCGGGAGCGAGCAGTACTTC.

This clonotype was detected only a few times. The chain has TRBV7-6 and TRBJ1-4; D is ambiguous. The V gene's germline CDR1 is SGHVS and CDR2 FNYEAQ. CDR3 size: 13 residues. Trimming removed 5 bases from V and 7 bases from J, with 11 bases in between. The CDR3 here is CASSGLAGEKLFF. The CDR3 DNA reads as TGTGCCAGCAGCGGTCTGGCGGGTGAAAAACTGTTTTTT. The variable domain in full, completed from reference TRBV7-6 and TRBJ1-4, reads GAGVSQSPRYKVTKRGQDVALRCDPISGHVSLYWYRQALGQGPEFLTYFNYEAQQDKSGLPNDRFSAERPEGSISTLTIQRTEQRDSAMYRCASSGLAGEKLFFGSGTQLSVL.

This sequence joins TRBV7-9 and TRBJ2-1; no clear D gene. The V end was cut by 5 bases, the J end by 0 bases, with 8 bases between. The CDR3 loop spans 14 amino acids. Germline CDR1 and CDR2: SEHNR and FQNEAQ (reference sequence). Here the CDR3 reads CASSLDSSYNEQFF. For the CDR3, the DNA is TGTGCCAGCAGCCTAGATAGCTCCTACAATGAGCAGTTCTTC. Full variable domain (missing parts from reference TRBV7-9 and TRBJ2-1): DTGVSQNPRHKITKRGQNVTFRCDPISEHNRLYWYRQTLGQGPEFLTYFQNEAQLEKSRLLSDRFSAERPKGSFSTLEIQRTEQGDSAMYLCASSLDSSYNEQFFGPGTRLTVL.

The J gene is TRBJ2-1, the V gene TRBV7-6; TRBD2 matches 12 bases. Trimming at V came to 5 bases and at J to 9 bases, leaving 5 bases not matched to a gene. Germline CDR1 is SGHVS and CDR2 is FNYEAQ. The CDR3 length is 14 residues. CDR3 amino acids: CASSTRTSGTEQFF. Written as DNA, the CDR3 is TGTGCCAGCAGCACTCGGACTAGCGGGACTGAGCAGTTCTTC.

This clonotype was seen repeatedly, ten times or more. V usage is TRBV7-9 and J usage is TRBJ2-3; 11 bases fit TRBD2. The CDR3 spans 17 residues. The germline V gene encodes CDR1 SEHNR and CDR2 FQNEAQ (reference sequence). The V gene end was trimmed by 5 bases and the J gene end by 4 bases; junction bases not matched to a gene: 11. CDR3 loop: CASSPTVAGGPPDTQYF. The CDR3 coding sequence is TGTGCCAGCAGCCCGACCGTAGCGGGAGGGCCCCCAGATACGCAGTATTTT.